This is a list of T cell receptor beta chains from one sample in a study of T cell responses to AZD1222 COVID-19 vaccine. Profiled with immunoSEQ multiplex PCR; TCRdb holds only in-frame clones, not every one. Of 100,000 to 150,000 clones in the sample, approximately 94% were seen once. The source was peripheral blood, collected on day 0 of AZD1222 vaccination. The receptor source for this set is an adult in good health. Both conserved end residues are part of each CDR3. A D gene is named only where the DNA matches it firmly. Clone size is given for some rows only: seen once, a few or many times, or a class if the clone is expanded.

abundance: -
v_gene: TRBV20-1
d_gene: -
j_gene: TRBJ1-4
CDR3aa: CSASTVGEKLFF
CDR3nt: TGCAGTGCTAGTACAGTAGGGGAAAAACTGTTTTTT

abundance: -
v_gene: TRBV18
d_gene: -
j_gene: TRBJ2-7
CDR3aa: CASSPSGIGEQYF
CDR3nt: TGTGCCAGCTCACCCTCAGGAATCGGCGAGCAGTACTTC

abundance: -
v_gene: TRBV18
d_gene: TRBD1
j_gene: TRBJ2-7
CDR3aa: CASSLLTGTGREQYF
CDR3nt: TGTGCCAGCTCTCTACTCACCGGGACAGGGCGCGAGCAGTACTTC

abundance: once
v_gene: TRBV9
d_gene: -
j_gene: TRBJ2-7
CDR3aa: CASSASGTGTYEQYF
CDR3nt: TGTGCCAGCAGCGCCTCCGGGACGGGGACCTACGAGCAGTACTTC

abundance: once
v_gene: TRBV19
d_gene: TRBD1
j_gene: TRBJ2-6
CDR3aa: CASSPRTGELVTGANVLTF
CDR3nt: TGTGCCAGTAGTCCCCGGACAGGGGAGCTAGTAACCGGGGCCAACGTCCTGACTTTC

abundance: once
v_gene: TRBV7-8
d_gene: -
j_gene: TRBJ1-4
CDR3aa: CASSSIGRGEGNEKLFF
CDR3nt: TGTGCCAGCAGCTCCATTGGACGAGGGGAGGGTAATGAAAAACTGTTTTTT

abundance: -
v_gene: TRBV30
d_gene: -
j_gene: TRBJ1-5
CDR3aa: CAWSVGSNQPQHF
CDR3nt: TGTGCCTGGAGTGTAGGTTCCAATCAGCCCCAGCATTTT

abundance: -
v_gene: TRBV2
d_gene: -
j_gene: TRBJ1-5
CDR3aa: CASRTFRGSNQPQHF
CDR3nt: TGTGCCAGCAGGACTTTCAGGGGCAGCAATCAGCCCCAGCATTTT

abundance: -
v_gene: TRBV27
d_gene: -
j_gene: TRBJ2-3
CDR3aa: CASSFLVGATDTQYF
CDR3nt: TGTGCCAGCAGTTTCCTGGTGGGAGCCACAGATACGCAGTATTTT

abundance: -
v_gene: TRBV18
d_gene: -
j_gene: TRBJ1-5
CDR3aa: CASSPRGLSNQPQHF
CDR3nt: TGTGCCAGCTCACCAAGGGGTCTTAGCAATCAGCCCCAGCATTTT

abundance: -
v_gene: TRBV20-1
d_gene: -
j_gene: TRBJ2-2
CDR3aa: CSASSSYTGELFF
CDR3nt: TGCAGTGCTAGTTCCTCATACACCGGGGAGCTGTTTTTT

abundance: -
v_gene: TRBV7-6
d_gene: TRBD1
j_gene: TRBJ2-7
CDR3aa: CASSLAGQGAYEQYF
CDR3nt: TGTGCCAGCAGCTTAGCGGGACAGGGGGCCTACGAGCAGTACTTC

abundance: -
v_gene: TRBV28
d_gene: -
j_gene: TRBJ1-5
CDR3aa: CASSPMGAGNQPQHF
CDR3nt: TGTGCCAGCAGTCCCATGGGGGCGGGCAATCAGCCCCAGCATTTT

abundance: -
v_gene: TRBV7-9
d_gene: -
j_gene: TRBJ1-1
CDR3aa: CASSDSRNTEAFF
CDR3nt: TGTGCCAGCAGCGATTCCAGAAACACTGAAGCTTTCTTT

abundance: -
v_gene: TRBV2
d_gene: -
j_gene: TRBJ1-5
CDR3aa: CASKTVREPQHF
CDR3nt: TGTGCCAGCAAGACGGTCCGTGAGCCCCAGCATTTT

abundance: -
v_gene: TRBV2
d_gene: -
j_gene: TRBJ2-7
CDR3aa: CASTTPRYEQYF
CDR3nt: TGTGCCAGCACCACCCCCCGCTACGAGCAGTACTTC

abundance: -
v_gene: TRBV3-1/TRBV3-2
d_gene: -
j_gene: TRBJ2-5
CDR3aa: CASSGVRLETQYF
CDR3nt: TGTGCCAGCAGCGGAGTGCGGCTAGAGACCCAGTACTTC

abundance: -
v_gene: TRBV6-1
d_gene: -
j_gene: TRBJ1-1
CDR3aa: CASSEEITTEAFF
CDR3nt: TGTGCCAGCAGTGAAGAAATTACCACTGAAGCTTTCTTT

abundance: -
v_gene: TRBV19
d_gene: -
j_gene: TRBJ1-1
CDR3aa: CASSIQMNTEAFF
CDR3nt: TGTGCCAGTAGTATCCAGATGAACACTGAAGCTTTCTTT

abundance: -
v_gene: TRBV3-1/TRBV3-2
d_gene: -
j_gene: TRBJ1-1
CDR3aa: CASSQDGGGAEAFF
CDR3nt: TGTGCCAGCAGCCAAGACGGGGGAGGCGCTGAAGCTTTCTTT

abundance: -
v_gene: TRBV9
d_gene: TRBD1
j_gene: TRBJ1-2
CDR3aa: CASSVWDRSHYGYTF
CDR3nt: TGTGCCAGCAGCGTATGGGACAGAAGTCATTATGGCTACACCTTC

abundance: -
v_gene: TRBV6-1
d_gene: -
j_gene: TRBJ1-6
CDR3aa: CASSEGHLGNSPLHF
CDR3nt: TGTGCCAGCAGTGAGGGGCACCTGGGGAATTCACCCCTCCACTTT

abundance: -
v_gene: TRBV18
d_gene: TRBD1
j_gene: TRBJ1-2
CDR3aa: CASSPLDREGYTF
CDR3nt: TGTGCCAGCTCACCCTTGGACAGGGAAGGCTACACCTTC

abundance: -
v_gene: TRBV5-4
d_gene: TRBD2
j_gene: TRBJ2-1
CDR3aa: CASGTGLAGPYYNEQFF
CDR3nt: TGTGCCAGCGGCACGGGACTAGCGGGACCCTATTACAATGAGCAGTTCTTC

abundance: -
v_gene: TRBV5-1
d_gene: -
j_gene: TRBJ2-3
CDR3aa: CASSLDATSTDTQYF
CDR3nt: TGCGCCAGCAGCTTGGATGCTACTAGCACAGATACGCAGTATTTT

abundance: -
v_gene: TRBV7-2
d_gene: -
j_gene: TRBJ1-5
CDR3aa: CASSDRINQPQHF
CDR3nt: TGTGCCAGCAGCGACAGAATCAATCAGCCCCAGCATTTT

abundance: few
v_gene: TRBV5-1
d_gene: TRBD1
j_gene: TRBJ1-1
CDR3aa: CASSLGRGQIMNTEAFF
CDR3nt: TGCGCCAGCAGCCTTGGCCGGGGACAGATTATGAACACTGAAGCTTTCTTT

abundance: -
v_gene: TRBV5-6
d_gene: TRBD2
j_gene: TRBJ2-7
CDR3aa: CASSSTTGTTYIYEQYF
CDR3nt: TGTGCCAGCAGCTCAACTACCGGGACTACATATATTTACGAGCAGTACTTC

abundance: -
v_gene: TRBV6-1
d_gene: -
j_gene: TRBJ1-1
CDR3aa: CASSERGVNTEAFF
CDR3nt: TGTGCCAGCAGTGAACGGGGGGTGAACACTGAAGCTTTCTTT

abundance: -
v_gene: TRBV30
d_gene: -
j_gene: TRBJ1-2
CDR3aa: CAWGRQAQGGYTF
CDR3nt: TGTGCCTGGGGAAGACAGGCCCAAGGGGGCTACACCTTC

abundance: few
v_gene: TRBV2
d_gene: -
j_gene: TRBJ1-2
CDR3aa: CASRTGLDYGYTF
CDR3nt: TGTGCCAGCAGGACAGGTTTGGACTATGGCTACACCTTC

abundance: -
v_gene: TRBV6-2/TRBV6-3
d_gene: -
j_gene: TRBJ1-1
CDR3aa: CASSYQGAVGTEAFF
CDR3nt: TGTGCCAGCAGTTACCAAGGAGCGGTAGGGACTGAAGCTTTCTTT

abundance: -
v_gene: TRBV9
d_gene: -
j_gene: TRBJ1-6
CDR3aa: CASSVEWVNSPLHF
CDR3nt: TGTGCCAGCAGCGTAGAGTGGGTGAATTCACCCCTCCACTTT

abundance: -
v_gene: TRBV4-2
d_gene: -
j_gene: TRBJ2-7
CDR3aa: CASSQDSTASYEQYF
CDR3nt: TGTGCCAGCAGCCAAGACTCGACCGCCTCCTACGAGCAGTACTTC

abundance: -
v_gene: TRBV30
d_gene: -
j_gene: TRBJ1-1
CDR3aa: CAWSNERMNTEAFF
CDR3nt: TGTGCCTGGAGTAACGAACGGATGAACACTGAAGCTTTCTTT

abundance: -
v_gene: TRBV29-1
d_gene: -
j_gene: TRBJ2-1
CDR3aa: CSVPNEGAIEQFF
CDR3nt: TGCAGCGTACCAAATGAAGGGGCAATAGAGCAGTTCTTC

abundance: -
v_gene: TRBV5-6
d_gene: -
j_gene: TRBJ2-3
CDR3aa: CASSPRRGFTTDTQYF
CDR3nt: TGTGCCAGCAGCCCCCGGAGAGGGTTTACGACAGATACGCAGTATTTT

abundance: -
v_gene: TRBV7-2
d_gene: TRBD2
j_gene: TRBJ2-7
CDR3aa: CASSLRLAGHYEQYF
CDR3nt: TGTGCCAGCAGCTTAAGACTAGCGGGGCACTACGAGCAGTACTTC

abundance: once
v_gene: TRBV2
d_gene: -
j_gene: TRBJ1-5
CDR3aa: CASSARGRLSNQPQHF
CDR3nt: TGTGCCAGCAGTGCCCGGGGGAGACTTAGCAATCAGCCCCAGCATTTT

abundance: -
v_gene: TRBV25-1
d_gene: TRBD1
j_gene: TRBJ1-1
CDR3aa: CASSQGASEAFF
CDR3nt: TGTGCCAGCAGCCAGGGGGCCTCTGAAGCTTTCTTT

abundance: few
v_gene: TRBV10-3
d_gene: -
j_gene: TRBJ2-3
CDR3aa: CAISESTRSDTQYF
CDR3nt: TGTGCCATCAGTGAGTCTACCCGCTCGGATACGCAGTATTTT

abundance: -
v_gene: TRBV5-4
d_gene: -
j_gene: TRBJ1-1
CDR3aa: CASRRGMNTEAFF
CDR3nt: TGTGCCAGCAGGCGAGGGATGAACACTGAAGCTTTCTTT

abundance: -
v_gene: TRBV6-5
d_gene: TRBD2
j_gene: TRBJ2-1
CDR3aa: CASSYSGLAGANEQFF
CDR3nt: TGTGCCAGCAGTTACTCGGGACTAGCGGGAGCCAATGAGCAGTTCTTC

abundance: -
v_gene: TRBV9
d_gene: TRBD1
j_gene: TRBJ1-1
CDR3aa: CASSKYDRAAEAFF
CDR3nt: TGTGCCAGCAGTAAATACGACAGGGCGGCTGAAGCTTTCTTT

abundance: -
v_gene: TRBV5-4
d_gene: -
j_gene: TRBJ2-1
CDR3aa: CASSLGGSYNEQFF
CDR3nt: TGTGCCAGCAGCTTAGGTGGGAGCTACAATGAGCAGTTCTTC

abundance: -
v_gene: TRBV5-8
d_gene: TRBD1
j_gene: TRBJ1-2
CDR3aa: CASSLVGTGGFGYTF
CDR3nt: TGTGCCAGCAGCTTGGTCGGGACAGGGGGCTTTGGCTACACCTTC

abundance: -
v_gene: TRBV29-1
d_gene: -
j_gene: TRBJ1-1
CDR3aa: CSVAGGTNTEAFF
CDR3nt: TGCAGCGTTGCTGGGGGGACGAACACTGAAGCTTTCTTT

abundance: -
v_gene: TRBV6-2/TRBV6-3
d_gene: -
j_gene: TRBJ2-1
CDR3aa: CASSYVPRLDREQFF
CDR3nt: TGTGCCAGCAGTTACGTTCCCCGACTTGACAGGGAGCAGTTCTTC

abundance: -
v_gene: TRBV6-5
d_gene: -
j_gene: TRBJ2-3
CDR3aa: CASMTDATDTQYF
CDR3nt: TGTGCCAGCATGACCGATGCCACAGATACGCAGTATTTT

abundance: -
v_gene: TRBV7-9
d_gene: -
j_gene: TRBJ1-1
CDR3aa: CASSLGRAGAFF
CDR3nt: TGTGCCAGCAGCTTAGGACGGGCAGGGGCTTTCTTT

abundance: -
v_gene: TRBV5-1
d_gene: -
j_gene: TRBJ2-1
CDR3aa: CASSFQDPENNEQFF
CDR3nt: TGCGCCAGCAGCTTTCAGGATCCTGAAAACAATGAGCAGTTCTTC